This is a list of T cell receptor beta chains from one sample in a study of metastatic and nonmetastatic thyroid tumors. With MiXCR, TCRdb called clones anew from the PCR reads. The sample has roughly 13,000 clones, roughly 25% seen once; the top ten hold roughly 9.8%. Sequencing used tumor tissue. The receptors were sampled from a female donor with papillary thyroid cancer or a benign thyroid nodule (not recorded which). Some clones in this sample may be carry-over from other donors' samples. The CDR3 runs from the conserved cysteine through the conserved F or W. The D gene is left open where the match is weak. Expanded clones are given a class, and other clones once, few, many or no size at all.

v_call	clone_size	j_call	d_call	cdr3_aa	cdr3_nt
TRBV28	many	TRBJ1-5	.	CASSPTDGFSPQHF	TGTGCCAGCAGCCCAACAGATGGGTTTTCGCCCCAGCATTTT
TRBV6-1	medium-sized	TRBJ2-3	.	CASSEAEGSTDTQYF	TGTGCCAGCAGTGAAGCGGAGGGGAGCACAGATACGCAGTATTTT
TRBV28	few	TRBJ2-7	TRBD2	CASRHTSGSYEQYF	TGTGCCAGCAGACACACTAGCGGCTCCTACGAGCAGTACTTC
TRBV30	medium-sized	TRBJ1-6	.	CAWTQSSGGDNSPLHF	TGTGCCTGGACCCAGTCGTCGGGGGGCGATAATTCACCCCTCCACTTT
TRBV20-1	.	TRBJ2-3	.	CSAELRGTGTDTQYF	TGCAGTGCTGAGCTTAGAGGGACGGGCACAGATACGCAGTATTTT
TRBV20-1	medium-sized	TRBJ2-7	TRBD2	CSALGVVRLAGLEQYF	TGCAGTGCTCTGGGTGTGGTTAGACTAGCGGGACTCGAGCAGTACTTC
TRBV30	medium-sized	TRBJ2-7	TRBD2	CAWSATSGFHEQYF	TGTGCCTGGAGTGCGACTAGCGGGTTCCACGAGCAGTACTTC
TRBV6-2/TRBV6-3	medium-sized	TRBJ1-5	.	CASSYLQGKADQPQHF	TGTGCCAGCAGTTACCTCCAGGGCAAAGCGGATCAGCCCCAGCATTTT
TRBV6-1	.	TRBJ2-3	.	CASTWSGTDTQYF	TGTGCCAGCACCTGGAGTGGCACAGATACGCAGTATTTT
TRBV27	medium-sized	TRBJ1-6	.	CASSLRPGSPLHF	TGTGCCAGCAGTTTAAGACCGGGCTCACCCCTCCACTTT
TRBV10-3	.	TRBJ2-5	.	CAIGKETQYF	TGTGCCATCGGTAAGGAGACCCAGTACTTC
TRBV20-1	.	TRBJ1-2	.	CSARDRAPRGGYGYTF	TGCAGTGCTAGAGACCGGGCTCCGCGGGGGGGCTATGGCTACACCTTC
TRBV7-9	many	TRBJ1-5	.	CASSLEGAQPQHF	TGTGCCAGCAGCTTAGAAGGGGCCCAGCCCCAGCATTTT
TRBV20-1	.	TRBJ2-1	TRBD2	CSARARPETGTNYNEQFF	TGCAGTGCTAGAGCCAGGCCCGAGACCGGGACTAACTACAATGAGCAGTTCTTC
TRBV4-2	.	TRBJ2-7	.	CASSPQGGYEQYF	TGTGCCAGCAGCCCGCAGGGGGGCTACGAGCAGTACTTC